Listed here is a single T cell receptor (beta chain). Sequencing targeted TCR beta in T cells from blood (CD8+ and CD4+). Patients with Susac syndrome met diagnostic criteria that were recently defined for definite or probable disease. RNA, at roughly 0.45 to 1 ug, was reverse transcribed with random hexamers. It was immunoSEQ multiplex PCR that amplified TCR beta CDR3 across 54 Vbeta and 13 Jbeta. Via MiXCR, TCRdb re-called the immunoSEQ multiplex PCR reads, giving one row per CDR3 protein. The sample comprises roughly 84,000 distinct CDR3 sequences, approximately 96% of which are singletons, and 0.41% rests with the top ten. The entry originates in a study of CD8 T cells in Susac syndrome. Study-wide background: Treatment at blood withdrawal was none, corticosteroids, or intravenous immunoglobulin alone in Susac syndrome patients.

From germline, CDR1 is MNHEY and CDR2 SVGAGI. This CDR3 is built from 12 residues. The V gene lost 8 bases and the J gene lost 4 bases, with 11 bases spanning the gap. The chain combines TRBV6-5 with TRBJ1-1; maybe TRBD1 (5 bases). The sequenced sample consisted of CD8+ T cells from PBMCs. The receptor's source is a human donor with Susac syndrome. CDR3 in amino acids: CASGTGGTEAFF. For the CDR3, the DNA is TGTGCCAGCGGCACGGGGGGCACTGAAGCTTTCTTT.